Listed below are T cell receptor beta chains from one sample, sequenced in a study of blood T cell repertoires in COVID-19. This table comes from immunoSEQ multiplex PCR, and its TCRdb copy is limited to in-frame clones, with some not included. The top ten hold around 60% of the sample, which has approximately 42,000 clones, 73% seen once. The sample comprised peripheral blood. All receptors come from an elderly man with acute or convalescent COVID-19. Each CDR3 is given with its conserved first and last residue. A D gene is named only where the DNA matches it firmly. Size values are once, few and many counts, or a class for expanded clones, and some rows have none.

CDR3: CASSRHDRPLYGYTF; DNA: TGTGCCAGCAGTCGCCACGACAGGCCCCTCTATGGCTACACCTTC; J: TRBJ1-2; size: .; V: TRBV28; D: .
CDR3: CASSERGPSYGYTF; DNA: TGTGCCAGCAGTGAAAGGGGCCCCTCCTATGGCTACACCTTC; J: TRBJ1-2; size: .; V: TRBV2; D: .
CDR3: CASTLTGSANYGYTF; DNA: TGTGCCAGCACCCTGACAGGCTCCGCTAACTATGGCTACACCTTC; J: TRBJ1-2; size: .; V: TRBV7-9; D: .
CDR3: CASSSSTRTSKQFF; DNA: TGTGCCAGCAGTTCCAGTACGAGGACTAGCAAGCAGTTCTTC; J: TRBJ2-1; size: .; V: TRBV6-5; D: TRBD2
CDR3: CASSSYRGTSYEQYF; DNA: TGTGCCAGCAGTTCGTACAGGGGCACCTCCTACGAGCAGTACTTC; J: TRBJ2-7; size: .; V: TRBV6-2/TRBV6-3; D: TRBD1
CDR3: CASSQRGLSSYEQYF; DNA: TGTGCCAGCAGCCAAAGGGGACTAAGCTCCTACGAGCAGTACTTC; J: TRBJ2-7; size: .; V: TRBV3-1/TRBV3-2; D: TRBD2
CDR3: CAWSVLGNPEAFF; DNA: TGTGCCTGGAGTGTACTAGGGAACCCTGAAGCTTTCTTT; J: TRBJ1-1; size: .; V: TRBV30; D: .
CDR3: CASRLAGVRETQYF; DNA: TGTGCCAGCAGGCTAGCGGGAGTTCGGGAGACCCAGTACTTC; J: TRBJ2-5; size: .; V: TRBV6-5; D: TRBD2
CDR3: CASSLRTGGNSYEQYF; DNA: TGTGCCAGCAGCTTGCGGACAGGGGGAAACTCCTACGAGCAGTACTTC; J: TRBJ2-7; size: .; V: TRBV7-8; D: TRBD1
CDR3: CASSPSHGYTF; DNA: TGTGCCAGCAGTCCCAGTCATGGCTACACCTTC; J: TRBJ1-2; size: many; V: TRBV28; D: .
CDR3: CASSVSGSEQYF; DNA: TGTGCCAGCAGTGTTAGCGGGAGTGAGCAGTACTTC; J: TRBJ2-7; size: .; V: TRBV7-8; D: TRBD2
CDR3: CASSHRRTAGNEQFF; DNA: TGTGCCAGCAGCCATCGGAGGACCGCCGGCAATGAGCAGTTCTTC; J: TRBJ2-1; size: few; V: TRBV14; D: .
CDR3: CASSFLTGEAFF; DNA: TGTGCCAGCAGTTTTCTTACAGGTGAAGCTTTCTTT; J: TRBJ1-1; size: .; V: TRBV7-9; D: .
CDR3: CASSEGQFNTEAFF; DNA: TGTGCCAGTAGTGAGGGACAGTTCAACACTGAAGCTTTCTTT; J: TRBJ1-1; size: once; V: TRBV19; D: TRBD1
CDR3: CSARTGETQYF; DNA: TGCAGTGCCAGGACAGGAGAGACCCAGTACTTC; J: TRBJ2-5; size: .; V: TRBV20-1; D: TRBD1
CDR3: CASSRYRDFSYEQYF; DNA: TGTGCCAGCAGCCGCTACCGGGACTTCTCCTACGAGCAGTACTTC; J: TRBJ2-7; size: .; V: TRBV7-2; D: .
CDR3: CATQGDRGYNEQFF; DNA: TGTGCCACCCAGGGGGACAGGGGCTACAATGAGCAGTTCTTC; J: TRBJ2-1; size: few; V: TRBV19; D: TRBD1
CDR3: CASSQPVAGSGNEQFF; DNA: TGTGCCAGCAGCCAACCCGTAGCGGGATCGGGGAATGAGCAGTTCTTC; J: TRBJ2-1; size: .; V: TRBV14; D: TRBD2
CDR3: CASSFPRRAGLTDTQYF; DNA: TGTGCCAGCAGCTTTCCCCGGCGAGCGGGACTAACAGATACGCAGTATTTT; J: TRBJ2-3; size: .; V: TRBV11-2; D: TRBD2
CDR3: CASSLGAGGDTQYF; DNA: TGTGCCAGCAGCTTAGGAGCGGGGGGAGATACGCAGTATTTT; J: TRBJ2-3; size: .; V: TRBV7-2; D: TRBD2
CDR3: CASSLLAGPSYNEQFF; DNA: TGTGCCAGCAGTTTATTGGCGGGGCCCTCCTACAATGAGCAGTTCTTC; J: TRBJ2-1; size: .; V: TRBV27; D: .
CDR3: CASSGSGHLNTGELFF; DNA: TGTGCCAGCAGCGGATCGGGACACCTGAACACCGGGGAGCTGTTTTTT; J: TRBJ2-2; size: few; V: TRBV11-1; D: .